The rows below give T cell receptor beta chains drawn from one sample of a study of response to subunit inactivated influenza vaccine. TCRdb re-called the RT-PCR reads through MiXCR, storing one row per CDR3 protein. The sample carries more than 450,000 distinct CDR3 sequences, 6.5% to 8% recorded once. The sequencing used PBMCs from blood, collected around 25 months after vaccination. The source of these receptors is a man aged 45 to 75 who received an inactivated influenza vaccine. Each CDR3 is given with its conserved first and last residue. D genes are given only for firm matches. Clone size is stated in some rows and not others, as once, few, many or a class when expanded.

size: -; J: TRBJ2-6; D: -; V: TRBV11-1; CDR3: CASSPRGQSTSGANVLTF; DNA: TGTGCCAGCAGCCCCCGAGGACAGTCCACGTCTGGGGCCAACGTCCTGACTTTC
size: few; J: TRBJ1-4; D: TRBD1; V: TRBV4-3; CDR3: CASSQDWGQGGEKLFF; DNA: TGCGCCAGCAGCCAAGATTGGGGACAGGGCGGTGAAAAACTGTTTTTT
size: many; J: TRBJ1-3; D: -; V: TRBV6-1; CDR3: CASRPTGTSGNTIYF; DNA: TGTGCCAGCAGACCCACCGGGACATCTGGAAACACCATATATTTT
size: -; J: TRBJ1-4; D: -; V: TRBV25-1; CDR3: CASSEFVGEKLFF; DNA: TGTGCCAGCAGTGAATTTGTTGGTGAAAAACTGTTTTTT
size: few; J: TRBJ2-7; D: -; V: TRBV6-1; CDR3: CASSEVRHFNYEQYF; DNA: TGTGCCAGCAGTGAAGTCAGACACTTTAACTACGAGCAGTACTTC
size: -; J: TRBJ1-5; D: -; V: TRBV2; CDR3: CASSENGRPSEPQHF; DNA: TGTGCCAGCAGTGAGAATGGCAGGCCCTCCGAGCCCCAGCATTTT
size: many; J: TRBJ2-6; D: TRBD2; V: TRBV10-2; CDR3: CASRLAGGSGANVLTF; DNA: TGCGCCAGCAGGCTAGCGGGGGGCTCTGGGGCCAACGTCCTGACTTTC
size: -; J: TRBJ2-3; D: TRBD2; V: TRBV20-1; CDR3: CSATIWTSGRTDTQYF; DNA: TGCAGTGCTACCATATGGACTAGCGGGAGGACAGATACGCAGTATTTT
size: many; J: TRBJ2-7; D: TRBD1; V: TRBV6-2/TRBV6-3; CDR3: CASSYPGTVYEQYF; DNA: TGTGCCAGCAGTTACCCCGGGACAGTATACGAGCAGTACTTC
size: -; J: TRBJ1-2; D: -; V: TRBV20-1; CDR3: CSAVFNGYTF; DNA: TGCAGTGCTGTGTTCAATGGCTACACCTTC
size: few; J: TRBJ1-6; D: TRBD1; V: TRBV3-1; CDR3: CASRPGQGYNSPLHF; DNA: TGTGCCAGCAGGCCTGGACAGGGATATAATTCACCCCTCCACTTT
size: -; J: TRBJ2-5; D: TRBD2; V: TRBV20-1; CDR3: CSASTTGLAGYQETQYF; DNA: TGCAGTGCCAGTACAACGGGACTAGCGGGGTACCAAGAGACCCAGTACTTC
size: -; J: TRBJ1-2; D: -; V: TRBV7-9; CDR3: CASSLSGQFGYTF; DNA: TGTGCCAGCAGCTTAAGTGGACAGTTCGGCTACACCTTC
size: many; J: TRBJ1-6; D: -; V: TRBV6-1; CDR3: CASSPPGQNSPLHF; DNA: TGTGCCAGCAGTCCACCTGGTCAGAATTCACCCCTCCACTTT
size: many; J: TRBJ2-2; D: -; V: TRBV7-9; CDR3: CASSHTRGINTGELFF; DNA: TGTGCCAGCAGCCATACCAGGGGAATTAACACCGGGGAGCTGTTTTTT
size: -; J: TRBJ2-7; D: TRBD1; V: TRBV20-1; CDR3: CSAPDRGFSYEQYF; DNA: TGCAGTGCCCCCGACAGGGGATTCTCCTACGAGCAGTACTTC
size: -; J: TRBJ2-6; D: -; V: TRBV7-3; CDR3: CASSLTTSGANVLTF; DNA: TGTGCCAGCAGCTTAACTACCTCTGGGGCCAACGTCCTGACTTTC
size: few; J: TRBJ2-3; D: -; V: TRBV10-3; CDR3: CAIRGKTTSTDTQYF; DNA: TGTGCCATCAGAGGAAAAACGACGAGCACAGATACGCAGTATTTT
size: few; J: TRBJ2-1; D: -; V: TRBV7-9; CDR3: CASSFSQDEQSFF; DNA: TGTGCCAGCAGCTTTTCTCAGGATGAGCAGTCGTTCTTC
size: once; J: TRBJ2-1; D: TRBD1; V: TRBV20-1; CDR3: CSAQIQGGHDEQFF; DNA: TGCAGTGCTCAAATACAGGGGGGTCACGATGAGCAGTTCTTC
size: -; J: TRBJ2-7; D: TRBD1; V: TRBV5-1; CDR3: CASKQSGQRQYF; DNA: TGCGCCAGCAAACAATCGGGACAGAGGCAGTACTTC
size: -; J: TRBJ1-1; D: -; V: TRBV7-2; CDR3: CASSLQTVNTEAFF; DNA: TGTGCCAGCAGCCTACAGACAGTAAACACTGAAGCTTTCTTT
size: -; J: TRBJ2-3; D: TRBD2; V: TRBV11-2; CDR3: CASSPGTSGATDTQYF; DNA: TGTGCCAGCAGCCCCGGGACTAGCGGGGCCACAGATACGCAGTATTTT
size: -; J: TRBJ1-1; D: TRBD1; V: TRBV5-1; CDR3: CASSIGQGPEAFF; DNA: TGCGCCAGCAGCATCGGACAGGGCCCTGAAGCTTTCTTT
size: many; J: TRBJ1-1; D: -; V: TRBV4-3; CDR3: CASSHSTMNTEAFF; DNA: TGCGCCAGCAGCCACAGTACCATGAACACTGAAGCTTTCTTT
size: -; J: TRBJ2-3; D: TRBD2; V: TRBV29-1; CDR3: CSVDGTSGGAWTDTQYF; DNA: TGCAGCGTTGACGGGACTAGCGGGGGGGCTTGGACAGATACGCAGTATTTT
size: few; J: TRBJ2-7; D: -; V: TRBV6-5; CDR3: CASSYSPPGEQYF; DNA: TGTGCCAGCAGTTACTCCCCCCCCGGGGAGCAGTACTTC
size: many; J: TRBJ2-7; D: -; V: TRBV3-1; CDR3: CASSLDASRREQYF; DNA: TGTGCCAGCAGTTTGGACGCCTCACGGCGCGAGCAGTACTTC
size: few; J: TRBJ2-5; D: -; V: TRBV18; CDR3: CASSIQGETQYF; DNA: TGTGCCAGCTCAATACAGGGAGAGACCCAGTACTTC
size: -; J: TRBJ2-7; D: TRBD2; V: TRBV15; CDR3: CATSRDRTSGVYEQYF; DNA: TGTGCCACCAGCAGAGATAGGACTAGCGGGGTCTACGAGCAGTACTTC
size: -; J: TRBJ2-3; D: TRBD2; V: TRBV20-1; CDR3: CSARKTSGGSDTQYF; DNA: TGCAGTGCTAGAAAAACTAGCGGGGGTTCTGATACGCAGTATTTT
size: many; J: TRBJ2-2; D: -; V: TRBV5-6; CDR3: CASSWGASTGELFF; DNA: TGTGCCAGCAGCTGGGGAGCAAGCACCGGGGAGCTGTTTTTT
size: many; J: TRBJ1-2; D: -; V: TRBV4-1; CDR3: CASRNLNYGYTF; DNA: TGCGCCAGCAGAAACCTCAACTATGGCTACACCTTC
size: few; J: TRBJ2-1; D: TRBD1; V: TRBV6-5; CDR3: CASRDRVFEQFF; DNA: TGTGCCAGCAGGGACAGGGTTTTTGAGCAGTTCTTC
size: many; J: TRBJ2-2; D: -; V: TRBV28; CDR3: CASSLSQYTGELFF; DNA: TGTGCCAGCAGTTTATCGCAGTACACCGGGGAGCTGTTTTTT